A selection of T cell receptor beta chains follows, all from one sample in a study of cytomegalovirus exposure and HLA in healthy donors. Data came from immunoSEQ multiplex PCR; TCRdb stores just in-frame clones and leaves some out. The sample contains roughly 92,000 clones, 81% of which appear only once. The specimen was PBMCs. These TCRs come from an older woman in good health and CMV-seropositive. CDR3s include the opening cysteine and the closing phenylalanine or tryptophan. The order of the fields is J gene, D gene, clone size, V gene, CDR3 DNA, CDR3 protein. D genes are given only for firm matches. Rows give clone size only sometimes, using once, few, many, or a class for an expanded clone.

TRBJ1-2 | - | few | TRBV7-2 | TGTGCCAGCAGCTTAGAGCCAGGGCCCTATGGCTACACCTTC | CASSLEPGPYGYTF
TRBJ1-1 | - | - | TRBV21-1 | TGTGCCAGCAGCGGTCACAAGATGAACACTGAAGCTTTCTTT | CASSGHKMNTEAFF
TRBJ1-1 | - | - | TRBV16 | TGTGCCAGCAGCTACCGCAGGGGCAACACTGAAGCTTTCTTT | CASSYRRGNTEAFF
TRBJ1-2 | - | - | TRBV18 | TGTGCCAGTAATGACGGGGCTAACTATGGCTACACCTTC | CASNDGANYGYTF
TRBJ2-5 | TRBD2 | - | TRBV25-1 | TGTGCCAGCAGTTTACAGGGACTAGCGGGAGGTCGAGAGACCCAGTACTTC | CASSLQGLAGGRETQYF
TRBJ2-7 | TRBD2 | - | TRBV25-1 | TGTGCCAGCATCGATTGGGGGGGCGAGCAGTACTTC | CASIDWGGEQYF
TRBJ2-7 | TRBD1 | once | TRBV5-8 | TGTGCCAGCCGGGACAGGGGTGACGAGCAGTACTTC | CASRDRGDEQYF
TRBJ2-2 | - | once | TRBV4-2 | TGTGCCAGCAGCCAAGTATACGGGAGGAACACCGGGGAGCTGTTTTTT | CASSQVYGRNTGELFF
TRBJ1-5 | TRBD1 | few | TRBV10-2 | TGCGCCAGCAGTGATTTGATGACAGGGAATAGCAATCAGCCCCAGCATTTT | CASSDLMTGNSNQPQHF
TRBJ2-5 | TRBD1 | - | TRBV6-6 | TGTGCCAGCAGTCTTAATTTTGACAGGGATGAGACCCAGTACTTC | CASSLNFDRDETQYF
TRBJ1-4 | - | once | TRBV29-1 | TGCAGCGTTGGAGGTGTTAATGAAAAACTGTTTTTT | CSVGGVNEKLFF
TRBJ1-2 | TRBD1 | - | TRBV25-1 | TGTGCCAGCAGTGAATATGGGACAGCGAACTATGGCTACACCTTC | CASSEYGTANYGYTF
TRBJ2-4 | TRBD2 | once | TRBV13 | TGTGCCAGCAGCTTAGGGACGGGACTAGCGAGAACCATTCAGTACTTC | CASSLGTGLARTIQYF
TRBJ2-1 | TRBD1 | - | TRBV6-5 | TGTGCCAGCAGTTACCTCACGGGACAGGGCGTTAGTGAGCAGTTCTTC | CASSYLTGQGVSEQFF
TRBJ2-7 | - | - | TRBV7-8 | TGTGCCAGCAGCCCGCGTTTGGGAGGGGGGAACTACGAGCAGTACTTC | CASSPRLGGGNYEQYF
TRBJ2-1 | TRBD2 | - | TRBV14 | TGTGCCAGCAGCCCCCTAGCGGGAGGTCCCAATGAGCAGTTCTTC | CASSPLAGGPNEQFF
TRBJ1-3 | - | - | TRBV4-3 | TGCGCCAGCAGCCAAGACGGACAGAACTCTGGAAACACCATATATTTT | CASSQDGQNSGNTIYF
TRBJ2-3 | TRBD2 | - | TRBV5-6 | TGTGCCAGCAGCTACCGACTAGCGGTGAAACGGGATACGCAGTATTTT | CASSYRLAVKRDTQYF
TRBJ2-2 | TRBD2 | - | TRBV5-4 | TGTGCCAGCAGCTGGGGACTAGCGGGAGAGGGGACCGGGGAGCTGTTTTTT | CASSWGLAGEGTGELFF
TRBJ2-3 | - | - | TRBV29-1 | TGCAGCGTTGACCCTAGCCTGGCTGATACGCAGTATTTT | CSVDPSLADTQYF
TRBJ2-1 | TRBD2 | - | TRBV27 | TGTGCCAGCAGGCCCCCGACTAGCGGGAGGGGGGATGAGCAGTTCTTC | CASRPPTSGRGDEQFF
TRBJ2-7 | TRBD2 | - | TRBV28 | TGTGCCAGCAGTCGACTAGCGGGGGAAGCCTACGAGCAGTACTTC | CASSRLAGEAYEQYF
TRBJ1-1 | - | - | TRBV7-6 | TGTGCCAGCAGCTTATCAGGGGACCCCGGCCGAAGCACTGAAGCTTTCTTT | CASSLSGDPGRSTEAFF
TRBJ2-3 | TRBD2 | - | TRBV10-3 | TGTGCCACCCTAGCGGGACCCACAGATACGCAGTATTTT | CATLAGPTDTQYF
TRBJ1-4 | TRBD1 | - | TRBV28 | TGTGCCAGCAGCACACACAGGGGGCGACGTGAAAAACTGTTTTTT | CASSTHRGRREKLFF
TRBJ2-7 | TRBD2 | - | TRBV5-6 | TGTGCCAGCAGCTCTACGACAGGACTAGCGGGTACCGTCTACGAGCAGTACTTC | CASSSTTGLAGTVYEQYF
TRBJ2-2 | - | - | TRBV19 | TGTGCCAGTAGTATCCGAGGGAGTACCGGGGAGCTGTTTTTT | CASSIRGSTGELFF
TRBJ2-1 | - | - | TRBV21-1 | TGTGCCAGCAGCCCTCCGGAAGACACCCTTTGGCATGAGCAGTTCTTC | CASSPPEDTLWHEQFF
TRBJ2-3 | - | - | TRBV6-1 | TGTGCCAGCAGTGAAGCGACAGGAGGCACAGATACGCAGTATTTT | CASSEATGGTDTQYF
TRBJ2-7 | - | - | TRBV4-2 | TGTGCCAGCAGCCGAGGTGGAGGAAACTACGAGCAGTACTTC | CASSRGGGNYEQYF
TRBJ2-1 | TRBD2 | few | TRBV30 | TGTGCCTGGGAGTTAGCGGGAGTCCCCTCCTACAATGAGCAGTTCTTC | CAWELAGVPSYNEQFF
TRBJ2-2 | TRBD1 | - | TRBV19 | TGTGCCAGTAGTATCGTGACAGGGGGCACCGGGGAGCTGTTTTTT | CASSIVTGGTGELFF
TRBJ1-2 | - | - | TRBV5-4 | TGTGCCAGCGGCCCTGGGGGTGACAGGAGGCGCGTGGATGGCTACACCTTC | CASGPGGDRRRVDGYTF
TRBJ2-3 | TRBD2 | - | TRBV28 | TGTGCCAGCAGGGTGGGGGGGAGCACAGATACGCAGTATTTT | CASRVGGSTDTQYF
TRBJ1-1 | - | few | TRBV2 | TGTGCCAGCAGACGACAGTTTGAAGCTTTCTTT | CASRRQFEAFF
TRBJ2-6 | TRBD2 | - | TRBV4-3 | TGCGCCAGCAGCCTTGGGACTAGCGGGAGATCTGGGGCCAACGTCCTGACTTTC | CASSLGTSGRSGANVLTF
TRBJ1-3 | - | - | TRBV7-2 | TGTGCCAGCAGCCTCTCTGGAAACACCATATATTTT | CASSLSGNTIYF
TRBJ2-1 | TRBD2 | once | TRBV7-8 | TGTGCCAGCAGCTTAGCGATGGTGGCTAGCGGGGCCCAGGGGGAGCAGTTCTTC | CASSLAMVASGAQGEQFF
TRBJ2-5 | - | once | TRBV4-2 | TGTGCCAGCAGCCAAGAACCTCATAGACAAGAGACCCAGTACTTC | CASSQEPHRQETQYF
TRBJ2-5 | TRBD2 | - | TRBV9 | TGTGCCAGCAGCGGGGGGGTAGCGGGAAAGGAGACCCAGTACTTC | CASSGGVAGKETQYF
TRBJ1-1 | TRBD1 | - | TRBV30 | TGTGCCTGGACTCCGGGACAGCCTAAAGCTTTCTTT | CAWTPGQPKAFF
TRBJ1-1 | - | - | TRBV28 | TGTGCCAGCAGCCTCGGGGGAGGGGGCACTGAAGCTTTCTTT | CASSLGGGGTEAFF